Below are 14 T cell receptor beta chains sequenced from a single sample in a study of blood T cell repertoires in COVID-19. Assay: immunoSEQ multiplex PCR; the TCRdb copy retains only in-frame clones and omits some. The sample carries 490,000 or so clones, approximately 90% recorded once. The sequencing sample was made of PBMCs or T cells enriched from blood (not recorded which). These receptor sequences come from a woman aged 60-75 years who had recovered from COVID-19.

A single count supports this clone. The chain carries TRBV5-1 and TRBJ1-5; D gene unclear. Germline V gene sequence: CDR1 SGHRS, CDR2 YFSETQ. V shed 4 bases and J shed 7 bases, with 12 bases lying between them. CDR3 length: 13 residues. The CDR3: CASSPNGMQPQHF. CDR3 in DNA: TGCGCCAGCAGCCCGAACGGTATGCAGCCCCAGCATTTT. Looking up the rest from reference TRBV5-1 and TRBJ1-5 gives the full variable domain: KAGVTQTPRYLIKTRGQQVTLSCSPISGHRSVSWYQQTPGQGLQFLFEYFSETQRNKGNFPGRFSGRQFSNSRSEMNVSTLELGDSALYLCASSPNGMQPQHFGDGTRLSIL.

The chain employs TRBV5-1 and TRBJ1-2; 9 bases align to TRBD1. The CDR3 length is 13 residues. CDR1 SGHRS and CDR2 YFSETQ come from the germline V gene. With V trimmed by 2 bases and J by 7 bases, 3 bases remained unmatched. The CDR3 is CASSLEGQGGYTF. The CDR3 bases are TGCGCCAGCAGCTTAGAGGGACAGGGTGGCTACACCTTC.

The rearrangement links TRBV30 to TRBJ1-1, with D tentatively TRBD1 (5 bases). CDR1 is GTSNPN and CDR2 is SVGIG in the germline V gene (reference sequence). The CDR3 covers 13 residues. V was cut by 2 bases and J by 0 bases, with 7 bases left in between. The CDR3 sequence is CAWSRQLNTEAFF. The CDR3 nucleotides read TGTGCCTGGAGTCGACAGTTGAACACTGAAGCTTTCTTT.

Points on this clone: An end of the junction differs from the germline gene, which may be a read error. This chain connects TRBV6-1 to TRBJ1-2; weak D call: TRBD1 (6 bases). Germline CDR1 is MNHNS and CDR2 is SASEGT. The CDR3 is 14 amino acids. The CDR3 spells CASREGYRDYGYTF. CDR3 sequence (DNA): TGTGCCAGCAGGGAAGGGTACAGGGACTATGGCTACACCTTC.

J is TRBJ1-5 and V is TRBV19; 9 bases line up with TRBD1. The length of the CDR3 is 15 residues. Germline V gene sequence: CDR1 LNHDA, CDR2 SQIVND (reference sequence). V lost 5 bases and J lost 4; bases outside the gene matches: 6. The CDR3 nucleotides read TGTGCCAGTAGTTGGGGACAGGGAAGAAATCAGCCCCAGCATTTT. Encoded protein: CASSWGQGRNQPQHF. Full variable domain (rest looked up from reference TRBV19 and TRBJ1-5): DGGITQSPKYLFRKEGQNVTLSCEQNLNHDAMYWYRQDPGQGLRLIYYSQIVNDFQKGDIAEGYSVSREKKESFPLTVTSAQKNPTAFYLCASSWGQGRNQPQHFGDGTRLSIL.

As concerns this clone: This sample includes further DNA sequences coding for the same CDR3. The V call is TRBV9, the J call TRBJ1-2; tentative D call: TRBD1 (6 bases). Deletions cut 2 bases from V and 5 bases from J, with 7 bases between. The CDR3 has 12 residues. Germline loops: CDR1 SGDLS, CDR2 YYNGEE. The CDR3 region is CASSVQGYGYTF. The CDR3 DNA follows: TGTGCCAGCAGCGTCCAGGGGTATGGCTACACCTTC.

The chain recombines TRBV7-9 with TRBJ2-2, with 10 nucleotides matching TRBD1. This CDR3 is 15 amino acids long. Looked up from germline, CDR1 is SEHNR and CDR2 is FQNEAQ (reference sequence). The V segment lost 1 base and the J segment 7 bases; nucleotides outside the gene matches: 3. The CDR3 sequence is CASSLGQGASGELFF. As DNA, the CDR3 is TGTGCCAGCAGCTTAGGACAGGGGGCCAGCGGGGAGCTGTTTTTT.

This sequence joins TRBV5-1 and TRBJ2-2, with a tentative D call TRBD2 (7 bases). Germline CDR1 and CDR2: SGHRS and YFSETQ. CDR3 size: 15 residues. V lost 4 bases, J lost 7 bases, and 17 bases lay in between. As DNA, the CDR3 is TGCGCCAGCAGCCGAGACGGGGGGCGAGGCGGGGAGCTGTTTTTT. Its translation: CASSRDGGRGGELFF.

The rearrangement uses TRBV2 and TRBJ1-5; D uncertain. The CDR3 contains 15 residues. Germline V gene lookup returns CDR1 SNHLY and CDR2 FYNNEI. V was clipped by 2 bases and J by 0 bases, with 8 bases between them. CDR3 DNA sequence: TGTGCCAGCAGTGAATACGGGTATAGCAATCAGCCCCAGCATTTT. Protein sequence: CASSEYGYSNQPQHF.

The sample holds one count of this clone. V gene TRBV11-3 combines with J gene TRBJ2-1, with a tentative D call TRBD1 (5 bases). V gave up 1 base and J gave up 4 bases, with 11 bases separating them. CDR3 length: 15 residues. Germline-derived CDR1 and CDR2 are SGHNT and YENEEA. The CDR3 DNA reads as TGTGCCAGCAGCTTAGTACAGGCTGGATACAATGAGCAGTTCTTC. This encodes CASSLVQAGYNEQFF.

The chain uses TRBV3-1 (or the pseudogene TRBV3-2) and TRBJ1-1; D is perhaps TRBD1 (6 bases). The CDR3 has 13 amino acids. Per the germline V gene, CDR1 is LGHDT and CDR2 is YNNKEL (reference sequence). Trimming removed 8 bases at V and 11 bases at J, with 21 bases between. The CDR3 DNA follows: TGTGCCAGCTCTTTAGCCCTAGGGGGACCGGCTTTCTTT. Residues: CASSLALGGPAFF.

DNA for the CDR3: TGTGCCTGGAGTGTAGGGACACCAGGAAACACCATATATTTT. It encodes CAWSVGTPGNTIYF. The chain uses TRBV30 and TRBJ1-3; D may be TRBD1 (6 bases). The CDR3 is 14 residues long. CDR1 is GTSNPN, CDR2 SVGIG, per germline (reference sequence). V was trimmed by 0 bases and J by 4 bases, leaving 10 bases between them.

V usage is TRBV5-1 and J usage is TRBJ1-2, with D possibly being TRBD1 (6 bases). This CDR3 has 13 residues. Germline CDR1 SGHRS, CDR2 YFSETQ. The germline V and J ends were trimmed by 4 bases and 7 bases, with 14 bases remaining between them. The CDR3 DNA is TGCGCCAGCAGCCTGGGGGGGCTCTCTGGCTACACCTTC. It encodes CASSLGGLSGYTF.

In DNA, the CDR3 is TGTGCCAGCAGTCTCACCAGGACAGCCTATGGCTACACCTTC. Its protein is CASSLTRTAYGYTF. The V and J genes are TRBV27 and TRBJ1-2; possible D gene TRBD1, 6 bases. V shed 5 bases and J shed 4 bases, with 14 bases lying between them. Germline CDR1 is MNHEY and CDR2 is SMNVEV (reference sequence). This CDR3 has 14 residues.